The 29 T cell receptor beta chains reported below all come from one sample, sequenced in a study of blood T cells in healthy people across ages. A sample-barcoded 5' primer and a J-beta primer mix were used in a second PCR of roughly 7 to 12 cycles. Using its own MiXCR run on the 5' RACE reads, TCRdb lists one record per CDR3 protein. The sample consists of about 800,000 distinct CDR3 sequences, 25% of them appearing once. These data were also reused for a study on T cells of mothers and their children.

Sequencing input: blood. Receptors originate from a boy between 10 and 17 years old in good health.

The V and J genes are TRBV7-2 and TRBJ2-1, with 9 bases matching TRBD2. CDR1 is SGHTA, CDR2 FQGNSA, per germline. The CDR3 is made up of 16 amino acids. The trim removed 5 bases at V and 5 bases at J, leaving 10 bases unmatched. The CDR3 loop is CASSKTFSGGDNEQFF. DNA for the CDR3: TGTGCCAGCAGCAAAACGTTTAGCGGGGGAGACAATGAGCAGTTCTTC.

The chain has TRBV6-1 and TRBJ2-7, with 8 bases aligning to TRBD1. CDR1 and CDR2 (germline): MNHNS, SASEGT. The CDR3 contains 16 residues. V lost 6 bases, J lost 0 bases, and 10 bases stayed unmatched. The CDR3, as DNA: TGTGCCAGCAGGGCCGGTAGGACAGGGAGCTCCTACGAGCAGTACTTC. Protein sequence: CASRAGRTGSSYEQYF.

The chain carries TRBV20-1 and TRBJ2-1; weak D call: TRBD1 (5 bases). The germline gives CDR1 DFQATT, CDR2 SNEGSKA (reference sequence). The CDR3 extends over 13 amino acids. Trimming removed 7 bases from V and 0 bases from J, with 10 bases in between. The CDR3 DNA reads TGCAGTGGGACACGACGCTCCTACAATGAGCAGTTCTTC. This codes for CSGTRRSYNEQFF.

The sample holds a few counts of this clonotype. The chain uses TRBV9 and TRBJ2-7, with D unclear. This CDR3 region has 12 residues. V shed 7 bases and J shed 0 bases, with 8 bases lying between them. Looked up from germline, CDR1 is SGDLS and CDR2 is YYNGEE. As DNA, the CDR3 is TGTGCCAGCGGTGACGGCTCCTACGAGCAGTACTTC. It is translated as CASGDGSYEQYF.

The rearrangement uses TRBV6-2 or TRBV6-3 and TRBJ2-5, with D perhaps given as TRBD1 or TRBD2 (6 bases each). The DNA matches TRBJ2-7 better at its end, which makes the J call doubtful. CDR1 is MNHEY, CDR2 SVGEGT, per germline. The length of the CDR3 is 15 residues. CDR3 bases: TGTGCCAGCAGCGATAGGGGGAGGCCTCCGTACGAGCAGTACTTC. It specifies CASSDRGRPPYEQYF.

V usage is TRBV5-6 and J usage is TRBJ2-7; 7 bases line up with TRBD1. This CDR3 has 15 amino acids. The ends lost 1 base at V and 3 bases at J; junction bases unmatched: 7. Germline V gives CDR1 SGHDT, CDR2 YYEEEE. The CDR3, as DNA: TGTGCCAGCAGCTTGAACCGGGACAGTAACTACGAGCAGTACTTC. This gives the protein CASSLNRDSNYEQYF.

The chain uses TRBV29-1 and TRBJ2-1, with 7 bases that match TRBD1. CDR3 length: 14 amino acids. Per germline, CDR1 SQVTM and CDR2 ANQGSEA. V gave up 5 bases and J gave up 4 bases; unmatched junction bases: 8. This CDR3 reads CSVQGDRDYNEQFF. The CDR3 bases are TGCAGCGTTCAGGGGGATAGAGATTACAATGAGCAGTTCTTC.

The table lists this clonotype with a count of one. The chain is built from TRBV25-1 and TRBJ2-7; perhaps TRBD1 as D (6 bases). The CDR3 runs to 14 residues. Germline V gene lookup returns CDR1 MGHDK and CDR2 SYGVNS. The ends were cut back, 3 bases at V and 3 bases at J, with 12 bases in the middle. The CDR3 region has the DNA TGTGCCAGCAGTGACTCAATCAGGGGCTACGAGCAGTACTTC. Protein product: CASSDSIRGYEQYF.

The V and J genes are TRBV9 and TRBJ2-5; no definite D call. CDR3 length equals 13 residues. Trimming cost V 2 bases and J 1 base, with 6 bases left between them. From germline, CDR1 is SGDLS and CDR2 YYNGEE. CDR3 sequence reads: CASSVSIQETQYF. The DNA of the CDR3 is TGTGCCAGCAGCGTGTCGATCCAAGAGACCCAGTACTTC.

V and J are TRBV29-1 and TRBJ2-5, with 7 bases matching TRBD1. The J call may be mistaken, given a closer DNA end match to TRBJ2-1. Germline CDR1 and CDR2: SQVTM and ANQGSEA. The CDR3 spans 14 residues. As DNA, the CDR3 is TGCAGCGTAAAGGGAACCGGGACAGCCAACGAGCAGTTCTTC. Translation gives CSVKGTGTANEQFF.

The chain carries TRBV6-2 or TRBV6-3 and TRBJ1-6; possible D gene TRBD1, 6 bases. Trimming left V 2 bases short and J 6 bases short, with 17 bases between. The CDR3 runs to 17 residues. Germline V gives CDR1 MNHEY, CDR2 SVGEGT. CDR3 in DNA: TGTGCCAGCAGTTACCCCTTCGGACAGAAGGGTAATTCACCCCTCCACTTT. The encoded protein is CASSYPFGQKGNSPLHF.

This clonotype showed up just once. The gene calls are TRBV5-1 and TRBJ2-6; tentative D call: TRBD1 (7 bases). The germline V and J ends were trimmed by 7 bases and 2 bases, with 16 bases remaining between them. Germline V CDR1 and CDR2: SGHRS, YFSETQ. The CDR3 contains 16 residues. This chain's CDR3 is CASSRSGGTGANVLTF. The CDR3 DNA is TGCGCCAGCTCAAGGTCAGGGGGGACTGGGGCCAACGTCCTGACTTTC.

The CDR3 sequence: CASQQGNTEAFF. DNA for the CDR3: TGTGCCAGCCAACAAGGAAACACTGAAGCTTTCTTT. V gene TRBV18 combines with J gene TRBJ1-1; D gene uncertain. V gave up 8 bases and J gave up 2 bases, with 9 bases separating them. Germline lookup yields CDR1 KGHSH and CDR2 LQKENI. The CDR3 consists of 12 residues.

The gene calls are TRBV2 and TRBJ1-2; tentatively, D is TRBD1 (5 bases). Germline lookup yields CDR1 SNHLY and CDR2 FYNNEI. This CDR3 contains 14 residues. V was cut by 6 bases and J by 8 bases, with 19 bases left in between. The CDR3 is CASSERGTAGGYTF. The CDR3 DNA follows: TGTGCCAGCAGCGAAAGAGGGACGGCGGGGGGCTACACCTTC. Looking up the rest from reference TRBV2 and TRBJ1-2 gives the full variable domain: EPEVTQTPSHQVTQMGQEVILRCVPISNHLYFYWYRQILGQKVEFLVSFYNNEISEKSEIFDDQFSVERPDGSNFTLKIRSTKLEDSAMYFCASSERGTAGGYTFGSGTRLTVV.

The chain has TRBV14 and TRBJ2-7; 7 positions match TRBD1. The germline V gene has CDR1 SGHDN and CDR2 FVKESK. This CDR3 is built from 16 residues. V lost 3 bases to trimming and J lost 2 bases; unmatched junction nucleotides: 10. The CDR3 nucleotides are TGTGCCAGCAGCCAGGACGACCGGGACAGTACCTACGAGCAGTACTTC. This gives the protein CASSQDDRDSTYEQYF.

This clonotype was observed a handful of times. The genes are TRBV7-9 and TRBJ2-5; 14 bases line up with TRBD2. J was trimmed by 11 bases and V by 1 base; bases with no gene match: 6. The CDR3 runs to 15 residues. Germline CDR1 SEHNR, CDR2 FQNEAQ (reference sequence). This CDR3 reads CASSLGGLAGEGQYF. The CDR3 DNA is TGTGCCAGCAGCTTAGGGGGACTAGCGGGAGAAGGGCAGTACTTC.

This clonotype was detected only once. CDR3 sequence: CASSQAPQDPYEQYF. CDR3 in DNA: TGTGCCAGCAGCCAAGCACCACAGGACCCCTACGAGCAGTACTTC. This chain joins TRBV4-2 and TRBJ2-5, with D tentatively TRBD1 (5 bases). The end of the DNA fits TRBJ2-7 better, so the J call may be wrong. CDR3 length: 15 amino acids. Germline assignment: CDR1 LGHNA and CDR2 YNFKEQ.

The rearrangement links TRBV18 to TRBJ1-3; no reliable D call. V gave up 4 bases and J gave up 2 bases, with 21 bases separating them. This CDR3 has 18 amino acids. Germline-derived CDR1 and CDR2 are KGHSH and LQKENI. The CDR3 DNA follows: TGTGCCAGCTCACGCAACAATAAACAAAGCCCCACTGGAAACACCATATATTTT. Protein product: CASSRNNKQSPTGNTIYF.

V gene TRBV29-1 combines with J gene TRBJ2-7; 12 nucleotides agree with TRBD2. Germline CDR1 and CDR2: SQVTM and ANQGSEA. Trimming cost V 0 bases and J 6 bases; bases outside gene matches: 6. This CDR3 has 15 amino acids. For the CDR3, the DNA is TGCAGCGTTGAAGATGGACTAGCGGGACGCGGCGAGCAGTACTTC. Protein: CSVEDGLAGRGEQYF.

CDR3 DNA sequence: TGCAGTGCTCCGGGACAGCTGGTCTACGAGCAGTACTTC. Translation: CSAPGQLVYEQYF. This chain joins TRBV20-1 and TRBJ2-5, with 7 bases lining up with TRBD1. The J call is in doubt because the DNA end fits TRBJ2-7 better. The CDR3 covers 13 residues. Germline lookup yields CDR1 DFQATT and CDR2 SNEGSKA (reference sequence).

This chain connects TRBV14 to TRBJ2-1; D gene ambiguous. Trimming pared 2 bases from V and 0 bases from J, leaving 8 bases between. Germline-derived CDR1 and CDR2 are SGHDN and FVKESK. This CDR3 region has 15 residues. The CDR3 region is CASSQSASSYNEQFF. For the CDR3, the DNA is TGTGCCAGCAGCCAAAGCGCTAGCTCCTACAATGAGCAGTTCTTC. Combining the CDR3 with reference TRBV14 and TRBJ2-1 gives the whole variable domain EAGVTQFPSHSVIEKGQTVTLRCDPISGHDNLYWYRRVMGKEIKFLLHFVKESKQDESGMPNNRFLAERTGGTYSTLKVQPAELEDSGVYFCASSQSASSYNEQFFGPGTRLTVL.

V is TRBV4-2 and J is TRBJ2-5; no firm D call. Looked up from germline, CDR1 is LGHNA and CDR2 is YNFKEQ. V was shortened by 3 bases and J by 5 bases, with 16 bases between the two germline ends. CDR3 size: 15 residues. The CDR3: CASSHDLLNGETQYF. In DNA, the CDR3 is TGTGCCAGCAGCCACGACCTTCTTAACGGGGAGACCCAGTACTTC.

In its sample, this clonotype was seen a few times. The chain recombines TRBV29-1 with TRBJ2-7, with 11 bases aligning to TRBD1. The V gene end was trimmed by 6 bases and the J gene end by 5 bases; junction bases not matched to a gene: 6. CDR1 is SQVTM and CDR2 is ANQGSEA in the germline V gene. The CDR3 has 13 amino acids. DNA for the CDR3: TGCAGCGTCCAAGGACAGGGGGCAAACGAGCAGTACTTC. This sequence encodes CSVQGQGANEQYF.

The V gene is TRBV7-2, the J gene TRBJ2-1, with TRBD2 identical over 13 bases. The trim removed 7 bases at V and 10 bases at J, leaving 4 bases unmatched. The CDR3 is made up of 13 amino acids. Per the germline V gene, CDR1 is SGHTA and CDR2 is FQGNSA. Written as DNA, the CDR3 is TGTGCCAGCAAAGGGACTAGCGGGGAGGAGCAGTTCTTC. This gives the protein CASKGTSGEEQFF.

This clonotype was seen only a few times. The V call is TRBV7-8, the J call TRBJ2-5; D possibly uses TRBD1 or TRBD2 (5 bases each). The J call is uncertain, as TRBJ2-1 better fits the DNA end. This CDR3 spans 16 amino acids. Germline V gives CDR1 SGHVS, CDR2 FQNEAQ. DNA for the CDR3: TGTGCCAGCAGCTCGCTGCCGGGACCCTCCGTAGATGAGCAGTTCTTC. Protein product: CASSSLPGPSVDEQFF.

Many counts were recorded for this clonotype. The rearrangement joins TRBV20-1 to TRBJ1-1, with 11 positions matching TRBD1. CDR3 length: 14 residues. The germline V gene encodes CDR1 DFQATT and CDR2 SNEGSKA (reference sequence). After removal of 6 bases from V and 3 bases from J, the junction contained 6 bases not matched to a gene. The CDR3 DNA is TGCAGTGCACGGGGGACAGGGGGGGACACTGAAGCTTTCTTT. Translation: CSARGTGGDTEAFF.

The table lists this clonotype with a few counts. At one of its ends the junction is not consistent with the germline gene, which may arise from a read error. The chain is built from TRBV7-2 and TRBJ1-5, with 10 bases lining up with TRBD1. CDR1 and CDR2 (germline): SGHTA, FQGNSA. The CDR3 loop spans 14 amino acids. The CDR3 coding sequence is TGTGCCGGCAGCTCAGGACAGGGGGGGCAGCCCCAGCATTTT. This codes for CAGSSGQGGQPQHF.

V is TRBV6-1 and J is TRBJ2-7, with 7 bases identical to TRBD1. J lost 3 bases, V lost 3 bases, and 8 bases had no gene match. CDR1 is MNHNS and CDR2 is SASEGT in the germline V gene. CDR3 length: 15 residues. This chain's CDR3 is CASSEDRLRFYEQYF. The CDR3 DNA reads TGTGCCAGCAGTGAGGACAGGTTGCGTTTCTACGAGCAGTACTTC.

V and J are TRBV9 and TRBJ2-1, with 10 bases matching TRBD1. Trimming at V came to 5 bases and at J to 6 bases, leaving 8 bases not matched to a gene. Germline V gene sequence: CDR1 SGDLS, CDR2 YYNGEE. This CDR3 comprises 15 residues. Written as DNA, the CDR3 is TGTGCCAGCAGTTCGACAGGGGGCATTTCCAATGAGCAGTTCTTC. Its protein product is CASSSTGGISNEQFF.